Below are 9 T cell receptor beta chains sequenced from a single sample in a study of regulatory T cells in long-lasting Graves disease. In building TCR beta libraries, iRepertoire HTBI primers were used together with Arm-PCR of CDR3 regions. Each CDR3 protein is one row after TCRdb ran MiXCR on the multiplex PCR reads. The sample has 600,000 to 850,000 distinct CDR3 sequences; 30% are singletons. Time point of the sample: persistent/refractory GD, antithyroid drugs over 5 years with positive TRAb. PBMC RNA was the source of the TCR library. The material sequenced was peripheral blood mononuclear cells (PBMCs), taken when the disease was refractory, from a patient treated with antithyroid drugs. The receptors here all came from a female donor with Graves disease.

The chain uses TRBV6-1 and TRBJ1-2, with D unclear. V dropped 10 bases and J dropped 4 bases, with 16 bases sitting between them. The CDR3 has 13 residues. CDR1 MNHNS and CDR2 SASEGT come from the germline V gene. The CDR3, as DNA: TGTGCCACCAATGGAGACCTTAGCTATGGCTACACCTTC. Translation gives CATNGDLSYGYTF.

The CDR3 DNA reads TGTGCCAGCAGCCCACCGGGACAGGAAGGCTACGAGCAGTACTTC. It specifies CASSPPGQEGYEQYF. V gene TRBV28 combines with J gene TRBJ2-7, with TRBD1 matching over 8 bases. Germline CDR1 MDHEN, CDR2 SYDVKM. The CDR3 is made up of 15 amino acids. With 6 bases clipped from V and 3 bases from J, the junction kept 10 bases outside the gene matches.

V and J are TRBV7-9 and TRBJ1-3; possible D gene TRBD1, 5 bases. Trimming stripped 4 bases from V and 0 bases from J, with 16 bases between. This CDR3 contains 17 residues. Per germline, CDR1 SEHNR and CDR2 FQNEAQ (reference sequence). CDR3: CASSYTRRGPSGNTIYF. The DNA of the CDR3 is TGTGCCAGCAGCTACACCCGGCGGGGACCCTCTGGAAACACCATATATTTT.

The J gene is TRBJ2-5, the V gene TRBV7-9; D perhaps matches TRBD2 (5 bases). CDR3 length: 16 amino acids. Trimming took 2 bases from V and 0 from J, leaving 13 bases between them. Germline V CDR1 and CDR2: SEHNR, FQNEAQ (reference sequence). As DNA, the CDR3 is TGTGCCAGCAGCTTATCCCGCTCGGGGTACCAAGAGACCCAGTACTTC. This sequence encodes CASSLSRSGYQETQYF.

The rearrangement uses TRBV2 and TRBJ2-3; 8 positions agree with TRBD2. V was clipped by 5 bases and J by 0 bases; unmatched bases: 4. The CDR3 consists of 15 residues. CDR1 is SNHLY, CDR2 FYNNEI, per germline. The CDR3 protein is CASSNSGTSTDTQYF. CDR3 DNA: TGTGCCAGCAGTAATAGCGGGACTAGCACAGATACGCAGTATTTT.

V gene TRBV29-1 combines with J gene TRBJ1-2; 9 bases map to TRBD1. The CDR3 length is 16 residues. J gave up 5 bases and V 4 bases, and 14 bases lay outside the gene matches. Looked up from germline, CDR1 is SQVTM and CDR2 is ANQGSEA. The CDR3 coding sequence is TGCAGCGTTGGGGGGCGAGAGGGACAGGGCCCGTATGGCTACACCTTC. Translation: CSVGGREGQGPYGYTF. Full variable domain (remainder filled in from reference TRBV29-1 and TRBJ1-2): SAVISQKPSRDICQRGTSLTIQCQVDSQVTMMFWYRQQPGQSLTLIATANQGSEATYESGFVIDKFPISRPNLTFSTLTVSNMSPEDSSIYLCSVGGREGQGPYGYTFGSGTRLTVV.

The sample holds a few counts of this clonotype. The CDR3 protein is CASSEVPIGVSPLHF. The DNA of the CDR3 is TGTGCCAGCAGTGAAGTCCCAATAGGAGTCTCACCCCTCCACTTT. This chain uses TRBV2 with TRBJ1-6; no definite D call. The CDR3 loop spans 15 amino acids. V was cut by 1 base and J by 10 bases, with 14 bases left in between. CDR1 is SNHLY and CDR2 is FYNNEI in the germline V gene. The entire variable domain, with the rest obtained from reference TRBV2 and TRBJ1-6, is as follows: EPEVTQTPSHQVTQMGQEVILRCVPISNHLYFYWYRQILGQKVEFLVSFYNNEISEKSEIFDDQFSVERPDGSNFTLKIRSTKLEDSAMYFCASSEVPIGVSPLHFGNGTRLTVT.

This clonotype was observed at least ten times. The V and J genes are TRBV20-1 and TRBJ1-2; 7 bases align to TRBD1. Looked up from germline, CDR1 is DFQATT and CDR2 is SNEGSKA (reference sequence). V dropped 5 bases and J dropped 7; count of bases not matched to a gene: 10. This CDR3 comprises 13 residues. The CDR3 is CSAGGQAGSGYTF. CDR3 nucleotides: TGCAGTGCTGGAGGACAGGCAGGTTCTGGCTACACCTTC.

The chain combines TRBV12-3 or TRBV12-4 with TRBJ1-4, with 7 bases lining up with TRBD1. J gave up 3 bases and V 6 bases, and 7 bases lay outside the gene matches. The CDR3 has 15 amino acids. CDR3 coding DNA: TGTGCCAGCAGAGGCACAGGGGTATCTAATGAAAAACTGTTTTTT. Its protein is CASRGTGVSNEKLFF.